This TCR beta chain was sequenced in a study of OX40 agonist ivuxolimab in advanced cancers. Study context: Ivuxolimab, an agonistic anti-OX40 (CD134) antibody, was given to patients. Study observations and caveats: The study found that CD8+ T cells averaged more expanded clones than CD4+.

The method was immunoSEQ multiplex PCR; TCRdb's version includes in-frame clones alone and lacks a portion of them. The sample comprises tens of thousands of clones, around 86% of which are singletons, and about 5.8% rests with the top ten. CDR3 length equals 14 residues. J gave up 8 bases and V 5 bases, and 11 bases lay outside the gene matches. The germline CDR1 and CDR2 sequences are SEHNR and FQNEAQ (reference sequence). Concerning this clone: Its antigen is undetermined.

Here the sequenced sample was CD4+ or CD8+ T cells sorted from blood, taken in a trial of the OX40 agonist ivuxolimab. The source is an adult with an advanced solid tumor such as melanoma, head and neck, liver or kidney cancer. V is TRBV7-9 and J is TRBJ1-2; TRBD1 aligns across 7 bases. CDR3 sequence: CASSDTGTAIGYTF. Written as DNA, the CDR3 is TGTGCCAGCAGCGATACCGGGACAGCTATCGGCTACACCTTC.